The rows below give T cell receptor beta chains drawn from one sample of a study of radiotherapy plus CTLA-4 blockade in lung cancer. The assay was immunoSEQ multiplex PCR, and TCRdb's table has in-frame clones only and misses some. The table has 39,000 or so clones, 70% to 85% seen once; the top ten hold 8.5% to 9%. This material consisted of peripheral blood, taken from a patient treated with radiotherapy plus ipilimumab. These receptors originate from a human donor with non-small cell lung cancer who had stable disease on radiotherapy plus ipilimumab. Both conserved end residues are part of each CDR3. The D gene is left open where the match is weak. Some rows mark clone size as missing; the rest say once, few, many or name a class of expanded clone.

CDR3 protein: CASNAGANSPLHF; CDR3 DNA: TGCGCCAGCAATGCCGGGGCAAATTCACCCCTCCACTTT; J gene: TRBJ1-6; D gene: NA; clone size: medium-sized; V gene: TRBV10-1
CDR3 protein: CASKEVETQYF; CDR3 DNA: TGTGCCAGTAAGGAGGTGGAGACCCAGTACTTC; J gene: TRBJ2-5; D gene: NA; clone size: once; V gene: TRBV2
CDR3 protein: CASKKGDTGELFF; CDR3 DNA: TGTGCCAGCAAGAAGGGAGACACCGGGGAGCTGTTTTTT; J gene: TRBJ2-2; D gene: NA; clone size: NA; V gene: TRBV6-5
CDR3 protein: CASSDVQVAQETQYF; CDR3 DNA: TGTGCCAGCAGCGACGTCCAGGTTGCCCAAGAGACCCAGTACTTC; J gene: TRBJ2-5; D gene: NA; clone size: NA; V gene: TRBV11-2
CDR3 protein: CASSFTQGATGELFF; CDR3 DNA: TGTGCCAGCAGTTTCACCCAGGGGGCAACCGGGGAGCTGTTTTTT; J gene: TRBJ2-2; D gene: TRBD1; clone size: NA; V gene: TRBV6-6
CDR3 protein: CAISPGGDRNQPQHF; CDR3 DNA: TGTGCCATCAGTCCGGGGGGGGACAGAAATCAGCCCCAGCATTTT; J gene: TRBJ1-5; D gene: TRBD1; clone size: few; V gene: TRBV10-3
CDR3 protein: CASSLDYEQYF; CDR3 DNA: TGTGCCAGCTCACTGGACTACGAGCAGTACTTC; J gene: TRBJ2-7; D gene: NA; clone size: NA; V gene: TRBV18
CDR3 protein: CASSTMGGQPGTEAFF; CDR3 DNA: TGCGCCAGCAGCACAATGGGGGGACAGCCGGGCACTGAAGCTTTCTTT; J gene: TRBJ1-1; D gene: TRBD1; clone size: few; V gene: TRBV5-1
CDR3 protein: CSVYAGTGKANYGYTF; CDR3 DNA: TGCAGCGTTTATGCCGGGACAGGTAAAGCTAACTATGGCTACACCTTC; J gene: TRBJ1-2; D gene: TRBD1; clone size: NA; V gene: TRBV29-1
CDR3 protein: CASSAGGTEQYF; CDR3 DNA: TGTGCCAGCAGCGCAGGGGGAACCGAGCAGTACTTC; J gene: TRBJ2-7; D gene: TRBD1; clone size: once; V gene: TRBV25-1
CDR3 protein: CASSPQRGGGETQYF; CDR3 DNA: TGTGCCAGCAGCCCACAGCGGGGGGGCGGGGAGACCCAGTACTTC; J gene: TRBJ2-5; D gene: TRBD2; clone size: NA; V gene: TRBV7-2
CDR3 protein: CASSSGGFYEQYF; CDR3 DNA: TGTGCCAGCAGCTCGGGCGGGTTCTACGAGCAGTACTTC; J gene: TRBJ2-7; D gene: NA; clone size: NA; V gene: TRBV7-9
CDR3 protein: CASSYSWTRNTIYF; CDR3 DNA: TGTGCCAGCAGTTACAGTTGGACCCGAAACACCATATATTTT; J gene: TRBJ1-3; D gene: NA; clone size: NA; V gene: TRBV6-6
CDR3 protein: CARREGAKRGYTF; CDR3 DNA: TGTGCCCGCAGGGAGGGGGCGAAACGAGGCTACACCTTC; J gene: TRBJ1-2; D gene: TRBD1; clone size: NA; V gene: TRBV30
CDR3 protein: CSVGGLGERVQPQHF; CDR3 DNA: TGCAGCGTCGGGGGACTGGGGGAAAGGGTTCAGCCCCAGCATTTT; J gene: TRBJ1-5; D gene: NA; clone size: few; V gene: TRBV29-1
CDR3 protein: CATRQGMGTEAFF; CDR3 DNA: TGCGCCACAAGACAGGGAATGGGCACTGAAGCTTTCTTT; J gene: TRBJ1-1; D gene: TRBD1; clone size: NA; V gene: TRBV10-1
CDR3 protein: CASSSSKNTGELFF; CDR3 DNA: TGTGCCAGTAGTAGCTCGAAGAACACCGGGGAGCTGTTTTTT; J gene: TRBJ2-2; D gene: NA; clone size: NA; V gene: TRBV19
CDR3 protein: CATSSPRDGHYGYTF; CDR3 DNA: TGTGCCACCAGCTCCCCCCGGGACGGGCACTATGGCTACACCTTC; J gene: TRBJ1-2; D gene: NA; clone size: NA; V gene: TRBV15
CDR3 protein: CASSADVFGTDEQFF; CDR3 DNA: TGTGCCAGCAGTGCAGATGTTTTCGGTACCGATGAGCAGTTCTTC; J gene: TRBJ2-1; D gene: NA; clone size: NA; V gene: TRBV6-1
CDR3 protein: CASSYSVNYGYTF; CDR3 DNA: TGTGCCAGCAGTTACTCGGTGAACTATGGCTACACCTTC; J gene: TRBJ1-2; D gene: NA; clone size: NA; V gene: TRBV7-9
CDR3 protein: CASSSPSTSISGYTF; CDR3 DNA: TGTGCCAGCAGTTCCCCTTCTACCTCAATTTCGGGCTACACCTTC; J gene: TRBJ1-2; D gene: NA; clone size: few; V gene: TRBV6-9
CDR3 protein: CASSPSPQGATGELFF; CDR3 DNA: TGCGCCAGCAGCCCCTCCCCCCAGGGGGCTACCGGGGAGCTGTTTTTT; J gene: TRBJ2-2; D gene: TRBD1; clone size: few; V gene: TRBV5-1
CDR3 protein: CAGSLGGLNTEAFF; CDR3 DNA: TGTGCCGGCAGCTTAGGGGGTTTGAACACTGAAGCTTTCTTT; J gene: TRBJ1-1; D gene: NA; clone size: NA; V gene: TRBV11-3
CDR3 protein: CASSLSPGVNNQPQHF; CDR3 DNA: TGTGCCAGCAGCTTGTCCCCGGGGGTGAACAATCAGCCCCAGCATTTT; J gene: TRBJ1-5; D gene: NA; clone size: NA; V gene: TRBV5-8
CDR3 protein: CASSPPGGGGNEQFF; CDR3 DNA: TGTGCCAGCAGCCCCCCGGGGGGAGGGGGCAATGAGCAGTTCTTC; J gene: TRBJ2-1; D gene: NA; clone size: NA; V gene: TRBV9
CDR3 protein: CASSTDPGGGYEAFF; CDR3 DNA: TGTGCCAGTAGTACGGACCCAGGGGGGGGGTATGAAGCTTTCTTT; J gene: TRBJ1-1; D gene: TRBD1; clone size: once; V gene: TRBV19
CDR3 protein: CAISESKVAGGRAYEQYF; CDR3 DNA: TGTGCCATCAGTGAGTCGAAGGTAGCGGGGGGGCGGGCCTACGAGCAGTACTTC; J gene: TRBJ2-7; D gene: TRBD2; clone size: few; V gene: TRBV10-3
CDR3 protein: CASSLGQGANSPLHF; CDR3 DNA: TGTGCCAGCAGTCTGGGACAGGGGGCGAATTCACCCCTCCACTTT; J gene: TRBJ1-6; D gene: TRBD1; clone size: NA; V gene: TRBV28
CDR3 protein: CASGKRGGRETQYF; CDR3 DNA: TGTGCCAGCGGGAAGCGGGGGGGTAGGGAGACCCAGTACTTC; J gene: TRBJ2-5; D gene: TRBD2; clone size: NA; V gene: TRBV6-6